This is a list of T cell receptor beta chains from one sample in a study of shared clonotypes between healthy human individuals. Sequencing used immunoSEQ multiplex PCR; TCRdb keeps in-frame clones, though not all of them. The profile shows approximately 1.9 million clones, 80% to 95% of them singletons. The sequenced sample consisted of naive CD8+ T cells from PBMCs. These receptor sequences come from a man between 18 and 35 years old in good health. Some clones in this sample may be carry-over from other donors' samples. The CDR3 runs from the conserved cysteine through the conserved F or W. The D gene is left open where the match is weak. Some rows mark clone size as missing; the rest say once, few, many or name a class of expanded clone.

J gene: TRBJ2-5
clone size: -
D gene: -
V gene: TRBV7-8
CDR3 DNA: TGTGCCAGCAGTTTACCCATCCAGGGGGGTCCCGCGGGGACCCAGTACTTC
CDR3 protein: CASSLPIQGGPAGTQYF

J gene: TRBJ2-5
clone size: -
D gene: -
V gene: TRBV7-8
CDR3 DNA: TGTGCCAGCAGCTTAAACCTTCGCTACGAGACCCAGTACTTC
CDR3 protein: CASSLNLRYETQYF

J gene: TRBJ2-4
clone size: -
D gene: -
V gene: TRBV6-5
CDR3 DNA: TGTGCCAGCAGTTACTCGGAGGGGGTGGGCATTCAGTACTTC
CDR3 protein: CASSYSEGVGIQYF

J gene: TRBJ1-1
clone size: -
D gene: -
V gene: TRBV5-5
CDR3 DNA: TGTGCCAGCAGCTTAGGCCGGACTGAAGCTTTCTTT
CDR3 protein: CASSLGRTEAFF

J gene: TRBJ2-7
clone size: -
D gene: TRBD2
V gene: TRBV5-4
CDR3 DNA: TGTGCCAGCAGGGATCCGGGACTAGCAACCGAGCAGTACTTC
CDR3 protein: CASRDPGLATEQYF

J gene: TRBJ2-7
clone size: -
D gene: -
V gene: TRBV5-1
CDR3 DNA: TGCGCCAGCAGCATGGGACAACTCTACGAGCAGTACTTC
CDR3 protein: CASSMGQLYEQYF

J gene: TRBJ1-1
clone size: -
D gene: TRBD1
V gene: TRBV27
CDR3 DNA: TGTGCCAGCAGTTCCATCCGGACAGGGTCGAACACTGAAGCTTTCTTT
CDR3 protein: CASSSIRTGSNTEAFF

J gene: TRBJ2-7
clone size: -
D gene: -
V gene: TRBV5-1
CDR3 DNA: TGCGCCAGCAGCTGGGTCCTTGGCGACGAGCAGTACTTC
CDR3 protein: CASSWVLGDEQYF

J gene: TRBJ2-7
clone size: -
D gene: -
V gene: TRBV27
CDR3 DNA: TGTGCCAGCAGTCCTACTCCAGAGGGAAGAGAGCAGTACTTC
CDR3 protein: CASSPTPEGREQYF

J gene: TRBJ1-2
clone size: few
D gene: -
V gene: TRBV11-2
CDR3 DNA: TGTGCCAGCAGCCCCACAGGGAACTATGGCTACACCTTC
CDR3 protein: CASSPTGNYGYTF

J gene: TRBJ2-1
clone size: -
D gene: TRBD1
V gene: TRBV9
CDR3 DNA: TGTGCCAGCAGCGCCGGGACAGAACCTTACGATGAGCAGTTCTTC
CDR3 protein: CASSAGTEPYDEQFF

J gene: TRBJ2-1
clone size: -
D gene: -
V gene: TRBV6-5
CDR3 DNA: TGTGCCAGCAGTTACTCGGGGATGGAGCAGTTCTTC
CDR3 protein: CASSYSGMEQFF

J gene: TRBJ2-1
clone size: -
D gene: -
V gene: TRBV7-9
CDR3 DNA: TGTGCCAGCAGCCCCCACGGGGAGGCAACGGGCAATGAGCAGTTCTTC
CDR3 protein: CASSPHGEATGNEQFF

J gene: TRBJ1-1
clone size: -
D gene: -
V gene: TRBV19
CDR3 DNA: TGTGCCAGTAGTATACTGTCGGTAGCGAACACTGAAGCTTTCTTT
CDR3 protein: CASSILSVANTEAFF

J gene: TRBJ2-3
clone size: -
D gene: -
V gene: TRBV7-9
CDR3 DNA: TGTGCCAGCAGCGTCCCGACTAGATCACCCACAGATACGCAGTATTTT
CDR3 protein: CASSVPTRSPTDTQYF

J gene: TRBJ2-7
clone size: -
D gene: TRBD2
V gene: TRBV27
CDR3 DNA: TGTGCCAGCAGTTCCGGACTAGCGTACTACGAGCAGTACTTC
CDR3 protein: CASSSGLAYYEQYF

J gene: TRBJ2-1
clone size: -
D gene: TRBD2
V gene: TRBV5-5
CDR3 DNA: TGTGCCAGCAGCTTGGTGGCGGGAGGTTCCTACAATGAGCAGTTCTTC
CDR3 protein: CASSLVAGGSYNEQFF

J gene: TRBJ1-4
clone size: -
D gene: -
V gene: TRBV19
CDR3 DNA: TGTGCCAGTAGTCTCCCGGCCTACAAATTTTCAACTAATGAAAAACTGTTTTTT
CDR3 protein: CASSLPAYKFSTNEKLFF

J gene: TRBJ2-1
clone size: -
D gene: TRBD1
V gene: TRBV11-2
CDR3 DNA: TGTGCCAGCAGCCCCCCCAGGGACAGGTCCGGGCAGTTCTTC
CDR3 protein: CASSPPRDRSGQFF

J gene: TRBJ2-7
clone size: once
D gene: TRBD2
V gene: TRBV28
CDR3 DNA: TGTGCCAGCAGTTTAGCGGGAGGGTCACCAAAGGGGGAGCAGTACTTC
CDR3 protein: CASSLAGGSPKGEQYF

J gene: TRBJ2-3
clone size: -
D gene: -
V gene: TRBV28
CDR3 DNA: TGTGCCAGCAGCCCGAACGTCCCCGGCACAGATACGCAGTATTTT
CDR3 protein: CASSPNVPGTDTQYF

J gene: TRBJ2-1
clone size: -
D gene: -
V gene: TRBV11-2
CDR3 DNA: TGTGCCAGCAGCTTAGATTCTCGATATTTCAGCTCCTACAATGAGCAGTTCTTC
CDR3 protein: CASSLDSRYFSSYNEQFF

J gene: TRBJ2-2
clone size: once
D gene: -
V gene: TRBV13
CDR3 DNA: TGTGCCAGCAGCTTATACCGGGCGTCTGCCGGGGAGCTGTTTTTT
CDR3 protein: CASSLYRASAGELFF

J gene: TRBJ2-7
clone size: once
D gene: -
V gene: TRBV2
CDR3 DNA: TGTGCCAGCAGTCACTCTAAGGAGGACGGGTACGAGCAGTACTTC
CDR3 protein: CASSHSKEDGYEQYF

J gene: TRBJ2-7
clone size: -
D gene: -
V gene: TRBV4-1
CDR3 DNA: TGCGCCAGCAGCCAAAGGGGGACCCCATCCCCCTACGAGCAGTACTTC
CDR3 protein: CASSQRGTPSPYEQYF

J gene: TRBJ2-7
clone size: once
D gene: -
V gene: TRBV5-1
CDR3 DNA: TGCGCCAGCAGCACTCGAGGGACTGCCTCCTACGAGCAGTACTTC
CDR3 protein: CASSTRGTASYEQYF

J gene: TRBJ2-1
clone size: -
D gene: -
V gene: TRBV19
CDR3 DNA: TGTGCCAGTGGGGGGATTTCCCAGTTCTTC
CDR3 protein: CASGGISQFF

J gene: TRBJ2-7
clone size: -
D gene: -
V gene: TRBV6-5
CDR3 DNA: TGTGCCAGCAGTGACCGGGACACCCTCTACGAGCAGTACTTC
CDR3 protein: CASSDRDTLYEQYF

J gene: TRBJ2-7
clone size: -
D gene: -
V gene: TRBV9
CDR3 DNA: TGTGCCAGCAGCGTAGTAGGACAGGGTGTAACTAGCGGTACCTACGAGCAGTACTTC
CDR3 protein: CASSVVGQGVTSGTYEQYF

J gene: TRBJ1-1
clone size: -
D gene: TRBD1
V gene: TRBV6-6
CDR3 DNA: TGTGCCAGCAGTTATTTACAGGGGGGGACCGCTGAAGCTTTCTTT
CDR3 protein: CASSYLQGGTAEAFF

J gene: TRBJ2-3
clone size: -
D gene: -
V gene: TRBV19
CDR3 DNA: TGTGCCAGTAGTATAGGAGGAGCGGGCACAGATACGCAGTATTTT
CDR3 protein: CASSIGGAGTDTQYF

J gene: TRBJ2-3
clone size: -
D gene: TRBD1
V gene: TRBV27
CDR3 DNA: TGTGCCAGCAGCACCGGGACAGGGGCAGATACGCAGTATTTT
CDR3 protein: CASSTGTGADTQYF

J gene: TRBJ2-5
clone size: -
D gene: -
V gene: TRBV6-1
CDR3 DNA: TGTGCCAGCATCGAACCAGTCCTGCAAGAGACCCAGTACTTC
CDR3 protein: CASIEPVLQETQYF

J gene: TRBJ2-2
clone size: -
D gene: -
V gene: TRBV7-8
CDR3 DNA: TGTGCCAGCACCTACGGGGGTACCGGGGAGCTGTTTTTT
CDR3 protein: CASTYGGTGELFF

J gene: TRBJ1-2
clone size: -
D gene: -
V gene: TRBV2
CDR3 DNA: TGTGCCAGCAGTGAAGCCATTCCGGGACGGAACTATGGCTACACCTTC
CDR3 protein: CASSEAIPGRNYGYTF

J gene: TRBJ2-1
clone size: -
D gene: TRBD2
V gene: TRBV5-8
CDR3 DNA: TGTGCCAGCAGCTTGGACCCGGGGCGGGAGGGCCCCATTTACAATGAGCAGTTCTTC
CDR3 protein: CASSLDPGREGPIYNEQFF

J gene: TRBJ2-2
clone size: once
D gene: -
V gene: TRBV27
CDR3 DNA: TGTGCCAGCAGTTTATCACAGGAAGGCACCGGGGAGCTGTTTTTT
CDR3 protein: CASSLSQEGTGELFF

J gene: TRBJ2-3
clone size: -
D gene: -
V gene: TRBV29-1
CDR3 DNA: TGCAGCGCAAGATCGGATACGCAGTATTTT
CDR3 protein: CSARSDTQYF

J gene: TRBJ2-1
clone size: -
D gene: TRBD2
V gene: TRBV29-1
CDR3 DNA: TGCAGCGTAGAACTCACTCTACAAGGGGTACTAGCGGGAGGACTTTACAATGAGCAGTTCTTC
CDR3 protein: CSVELTLQGVLAGGLYNEQFF

J gene: TRBJ1-5
clone size: -
D gene: -
V gene: TRBV19
CDR3 DNA: TGTGCCAGTAGTATGCATAGTCAGCCCCAGCATTTT
CDR3 protein: CASSMHSQPQHF

J gene: TRBJ2-2
clone size: -
D gene: -
V gene: TRBV6-5
CDR3 DNA: TGTGCCAGCAGCCTCTGGGCGGGGAACACCGGGGAGCTGTTTTTT
CDR3 protein: CASSLWAGNTGELFF

J gene: TRBJ2-3
clone size: -
D gene: -
V gene: TRBV7-3
CDR3 DNA: TGTGCCAGCAGCTCTACCTATACAGATACGCAGTATTTT
CDR3 protein: CASSSTYTDTQYF

J gene: TRBJ1-4
clone size: -
D gene: -
V gene: TRBV4-2
CDR3 DNA: TGTGCCAGCAGACGGGCGTTAACCCGAACTAATGAAAAACTGTTTTTT
CDR3 protein: CASRRALTRTNEKLFF

J gene: TRBJ1-2
clone size: -
D gene: -
V gene: TRBV28
CDR3 DNA: TGTGCCAGCAGTTTGGACAGAATCTATGGCTACACCTTC
CDR3 protein: CASSLDRIYGYTF

J gene: TRBJ1-2
clone size: -
D gene: -
V gene: TRBV9
CDR3 DNA: TGTGCCAGCAGCGTAGCTGGGGGGCTATATGGCTACACCTTC
CDR3 protein: CASSVAGGLYGYTF

J gene: TRBJ2-7
clone size: -
D gene: -
V gene: TRBV4-1
CDR3 DNA: TGCGCCAGCAGCCAAACGTACTCGGGCTACGAGCAGTACTTC
CDR3 protein: CASSQTYSGYEQYF

J gene: TRBJ2-2
clone size: -
D gene: -
V gene: TRBV7-3
CDR3 DNA: TGTGCCAGCAGCTCAACAGGGTTCACCGGGGAGCTGTTTTTT
CDR3 protein: CASSSTGFTGELFF

J gene: TRBJ2-7
clone size: once
D gene: TRBD2
V gene: TRBV28
CDR3 DNA: TGTGCCAGCAGGAGACCTAGCGGGATCTACGAGCAGTACTTC
CDR3 protein: CASRRPSGIYEQYF

J gene: TRBJ2-5
clone size: -
D gene: -
V gene: TRBV15
CDR3 DNA: TGTGCCACCAGCAGTCCAGCGGACGTTGGGGAGACCCAGTACTTC
CDR3 protein: CATSSPADVGETQYF

J gene: TRBJ2-1
clone size: -
D gene: -
V gene: TRBV9
CDR3 DNA: TGTGCCAGCAGCGTAGCGTCAGACCCTAGCTCCTACAATGAGCAGTTCTTC
CDR3 protein: CASSVASDPSSYNEQFF

J gene: TRBJ2-7
clone size: -
D gene: TRBD2
V gene: TRBV7-9
CDR3 DNA: TGTGCCAGCAGCGAAACCGGGACTAGCGAACTCGAGCAGTACTTC
CDR3 protein: CASSETGTSELEQYF

J gene: TRBJ2-2
clone size: -
D gene: -
V gene: TRBV6-5
CDR3 DNA: TGTGCCAGCAGTTACTCGAGAGACAGGAACACCGGGGAGCTGTTTTTT
CDR3 protein: CASSYSRDRNTGELFF

J gene: TRBJ2-7
clone size: -
D gene: -
V gene: TRBV7-9
CDR3 DNA: TGTGCCAGCAGCACACCCTTAGGGGGGTACGAGCAGTACTTC
CDR3 protein: CASSTPLGGYEQYF

J gene: TRBJ1-1
clone size: -
D gene: -
V gene: TRBV6-5
CDR3 DNA: TGTGCCAGCAGTTACAGGGACATGAACACTGAAGCTTTCTTT
CDR3 protein: CASSYRDMNTEAFF

J gene: TRBJ2-1
clone size: -
D gene: TRBD2
V gene: TRBV19
CDR3 DNA: TGTGCCAGTAGTATCCTAGCGGGTGAGGAGCAGTTCTTC
CDR3 protein: CASSILAGEEQFF

J gene: TRBJ2-5
clone size: once
D gene: -
V gene: TRBV29-1
CDR3 DNA: TGCAGCGTTGAAGGAGGCAGGGCTTCCCAAGAGACCCAGTACTTC
CDR3 protein: CSVEGGRASQETQYF

J gene: TRBJ1-5
clone size: -
D gene: -
V gene: TRBV13
CDR3 DNA: TGTGCCAGCAGTGGCGGAGATCAGCCCCAGCATTTT
CDR3 protein: CASSGGDQPQHF

J gene: TRBJ1-2
clone size: few
D gene: -
V gene: TRBV20-1
CDR3 DNA: TGCAGTGCTGCAGAGATCTATGGCTACACCTTC
CDR3 protein: CSAAEIYGYTF

J gene: TRBJ2-7
clone size: -
D gene: -
V gene: TRBV11-2
CDR3 DNA: TGTGCCAGCAGCTTAGTTGGGCCTGGTGAGCAGTACTTC
CDR3 protein: CASSLVGPGEQYF